This T cell receptor beta chain emerged from a study of shared clonotypes between healthy human individuals. Study-level findings and limits: Sorted-subset samples were not fully sequenced, rarefaction indicated. The generation probabilities recorded for non-shared clonotypes fell below those of clonotypes shared by all four donors.

In regard to this clone: What it binds is not known.

Execution of the assay was at deep level. Sequencing was performed with immunoSEQ multiplex PCR; in TCRdb, only in-frame clones are kept and a portion is missing. The sample includes a few million clones, more than 80% of them seen just once. In the CD4+ fraction, cells were divided into CD45RA+ naive and CD45RA-negative memory subsets. With 5 bases removed from V and 9 bases from J, the gap between germline ends came to 14 bases. Germline assignment: CDR1 GTSNPN and CDR2 SVGIG (reference sequence). This CDR3 region has 12 residues. The TCR originated in a man aged 18 to 30 in good health. Material: naive CD4+ T cells sorted from blood. Subset denoted: CD45RA+ positively selected. This chain uses TRBV30 with TRBJ2-1, with D perhaps TRBD1 (5 bases). CDR3 protein: CAWGRSRAEQFF. CDR3 in DNA: TGTGCCTGGGGCCGAAGCAGGGCTGAGCAGTTCTTC.